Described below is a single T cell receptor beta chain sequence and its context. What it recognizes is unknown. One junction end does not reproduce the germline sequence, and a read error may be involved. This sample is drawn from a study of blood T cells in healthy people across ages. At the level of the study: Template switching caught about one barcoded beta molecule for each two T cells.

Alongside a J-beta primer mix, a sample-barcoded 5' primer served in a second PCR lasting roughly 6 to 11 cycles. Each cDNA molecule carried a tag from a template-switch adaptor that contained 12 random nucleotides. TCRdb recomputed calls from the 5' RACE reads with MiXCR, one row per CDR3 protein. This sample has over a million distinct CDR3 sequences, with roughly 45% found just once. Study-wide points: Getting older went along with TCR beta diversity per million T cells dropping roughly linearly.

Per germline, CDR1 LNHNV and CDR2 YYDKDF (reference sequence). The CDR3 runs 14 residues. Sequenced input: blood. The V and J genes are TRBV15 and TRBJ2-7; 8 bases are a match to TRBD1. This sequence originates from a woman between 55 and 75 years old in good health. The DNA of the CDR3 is TGTGCCACCTCTACTAGGACAGGGTTTATAGAGCGGTACTTC. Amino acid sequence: CATSTRTGFIERYF.